The 7 T cell receptor beta chains in this list originate from one sample, sequenced in a study of regulatory T cells in long-lasting Graves disease. Researchers made TCR beta libraries by using iRepertoire HTBI primers and running Arm-PCR on CDR3 regions. One entry per CDR3 protein, called by TCRdb with MiXCR from the multiplex PCR reads. This table holds roughly 500,000 distinct CDR3 sequences, around 12% found once. Indicated time point: newly diagnosed GD, antithyroid drugs for less than 3 months. Isolated PBMC RNA provided the starting material for the TCR library. These records were also assigned to another study, of T cells in Graves' hyperthyroidism and ophthalmopathy.

The sample here was peripheral blood mononuclear cells (PBMCs), taken at new diagnosis, from a patient treated with antithyroid drugs. These receptor sequences come from a woman in her 30s with Graves disease.

With regard to this clonotype: With a much larger clone just one base away, this may be a read error. V is TRBV7-8 and J is TRBJ1-4; 7 bases line up with TRBD1. The germline gives CDR1 SGHVS, CDR2 FQNEAQ. Trimming at V came to 5 bases and at J to 9 bases, leaving 9 bases not matched to a gene. The CDR3 runs to 14 residues. The CDR3 DNA is TGTGCCAGCAGCCCTGACAGGGACGGAAAAAAACTGTTTTTT. Its protein product is CASSPDRDGKKLFF.

This clonotype was picked up many times. The J gene is TRBJ2-7, the V gene TRBV7-2, with 7 bases fitting TRBD1. V shed 5 bases and J 2 bases; nucleotides not matched to a gene: 6. The CDR3 covers 14 residues. Germline assignment: CDR1 SGHTA and CDR2 FQGNSA. CDR3 in amino acids: CASSRGQATYEQYF. The DNA of the CDR3 is TGTGCCAGCAGCCGCGGACAGGCCACCTACGAGCAGTACTTC. The complete variable domain, with remaining parts taken from reference TRBV7-2 and TRBJ2-7, reads GAGVSQSPSNKVTEKGKDVELRCDPISGHTALYWYRQSLGQGLEFLIYFQGNSAPDKSGLPSDRFSAERTGGSVSTLTIQRTQQEDSAVYLCASSRGQATYEQYFGPGTRLTVT.

Remarks on this clonotype: This sequence may be a read error, since a much larger clone differs from it by one base. The chain joins TRBV7-9 to TRBJ2-1; D possibly corresponds to TRBD2 (6 bases). The ends were cut back, 5 bases at V and 13 bases at J, with 15 bases in the middle. The germline gives CDR1 SEHNR, CDR2 FQNEAQ (reference sequence). There are 12 residues in the CDR3. CDR3 nucleotides: TGTGCCAGCAGCCCGGGGGTGGAGACCCAGTTCTTC. Residues: CASSPGVETQFF.

The genes are TRBV3-1 and TRBJ2-7; no definite D call. This CDR3 comprises 15 residues. Germline V gives CDR1 LGHDT, CDR2 YNNKEL (reference sequence). Trimming left V 0 bases short and J 2 bases short, with 11 bases between. As DNA, the CDR3 is TGTGCCAGCAGCCAAGATCTGTGGGAAACCTACGAGCAGTACTTC. It specifies CASSQDLWETYEQYF.

This clonotype was observed a few times. This chain connects TRBV5-4 to TRBJ2-3; 10 bases agree with TRBD2. The CDR3 totals 16 residues. Germline CDR1 is SGHNT and CDR2 is YYREEE (reference sequence). J gave up 2 bases and V 4 bases, and 7 bases lay outside the gene matches. For the CDR3, the DNA is TGTGCCAGCAGCACCCTAGCGGGAGATACCACAGATACGCAGTATTTT. Amino acids: CASSTLAGDTTDTQYF.

This chain connects TRBV14 to TRBJ2-1; weak D call: TRBD2 (6 bases). V gave up 7 bases and J gave up 2 bases, with 24 bases separating them. CDR1 is SGHDN and CDR2 is FVKESK in the germline V gene. The CDR3 is 18 amino acids. CDR3 region: CASNPSRVGGTAYNEQFF. The CDR3 DNA follows: TGTGCCAGCAACCCGTCGAGGGTTGGCGGGACTGCCTACAATGAGCAGTTCTTC. Together with reference TRBV14 and TRBJ2-1, the CDR3 gives the full variable domain: EAGVTQFPSHSVIEKGQTVTLRCDPISGHDNLYWYRRVMGKEIKFLLHFVKESKQDESGMPNNRFLAERTGGTYSTLKVQPAELEDSGVYFCASNPSRVGGTAYNEQFFGPGTRLTVL.

Ten or more counts support this clonotype. V is TRBV12-3 or TRBV12-4 and J is TRBJ2-1; tentatively, D is TRBD1 (5 bases). The CDR3 loop spans 17 amino acids. Trimming took off 5 bases at V and 1 base at J, with 18 bases between the two ends. DNA of the CDR3: TGTGCCAGCAGTACCCTAGGGGCCCGTCTATCCTACAATGAGCAGTTCTTC. Translating gives CASSTLGARLSYNEQFF.